This TCR beta chain was profiled in a study of control samples from healthy donors and cancer patients. The germline V gene encodes CDR1 SGHRS and CDR2 YFSETQ. V gave up 4 bases and J gave up 5 bases; unmatched junction bases: 8. There are 14 residues in the CDR3. Repertoires were generated with immunoSEQ multiplex PCR, while TCRdb's copy carries only in-frame clones and drops some. The data contain 150,000 to 200,000 clones, about 91% of them singletons. V is TRBV5-1 and J is TRBJ2-7; 8 bases match TRBD2. The sample consisted of blood. The source is a woman aged 40 to 50 in good health. CDR3 region: CASSPGTRGHEQYF. The CDR3 DNA sequence: TGCGCCAGCAGCCCCGGGACTAGGGGACACGAGCAGTACTTC.